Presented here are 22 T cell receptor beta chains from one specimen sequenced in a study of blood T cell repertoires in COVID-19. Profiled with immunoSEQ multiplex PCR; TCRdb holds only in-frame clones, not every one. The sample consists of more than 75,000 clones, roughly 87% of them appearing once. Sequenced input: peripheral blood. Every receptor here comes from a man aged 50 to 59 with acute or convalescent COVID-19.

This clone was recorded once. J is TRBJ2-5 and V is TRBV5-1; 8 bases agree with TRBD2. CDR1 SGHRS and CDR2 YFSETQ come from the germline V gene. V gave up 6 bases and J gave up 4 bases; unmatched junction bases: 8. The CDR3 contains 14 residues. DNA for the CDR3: TGCGCCAGCACAGCGGGGGACCTCGTAGAGACCCAGTACTTC. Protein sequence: CASTAGDLVETQYF.

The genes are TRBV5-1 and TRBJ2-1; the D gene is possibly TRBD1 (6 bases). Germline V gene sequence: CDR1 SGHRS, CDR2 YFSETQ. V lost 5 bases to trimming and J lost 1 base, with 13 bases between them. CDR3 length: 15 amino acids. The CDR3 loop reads CASRGTGQSYNEQFF. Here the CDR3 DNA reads TGCGCCAGCAGGGGAACGGGACAATCCTACAATGAGCAGTTCTTC.

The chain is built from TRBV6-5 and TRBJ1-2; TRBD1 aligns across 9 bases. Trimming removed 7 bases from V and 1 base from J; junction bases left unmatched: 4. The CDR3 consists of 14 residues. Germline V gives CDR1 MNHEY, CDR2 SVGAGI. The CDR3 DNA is TGTGCCAGCAAACGGACAGGGGATAACTATGGCTACACCTTC. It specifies CASKRTGDNYGYTF.

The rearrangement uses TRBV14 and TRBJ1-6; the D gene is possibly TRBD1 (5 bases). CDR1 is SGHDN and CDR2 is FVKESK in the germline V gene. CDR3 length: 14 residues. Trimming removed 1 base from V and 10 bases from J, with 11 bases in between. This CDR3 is CASSQGWGGSPLHF. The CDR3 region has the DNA TGTGCCAGCAGCCAAGGGTGGGGGGGGTCACCCCTCCACTTT.

Written as DNA, the CDR3 is TGTGCCAGCAGTTACTCCATCTCCAGGGGGGTGAGGGAGACCCAGTACTTC. It encodes CASSYSISRGVRETQYF. The chain recombines TRBV6-2 or TRBV6-3 with TRBJ2-5; tentatively, D is TRBD1 (7 bases). Germline lookup yields CDR1 MNHEY and CDR2 SVGEGT. The CDR3 covers 17 residues. The ends were cut back, 0 bases at V and 5 bases at J, with 19 bases in the middle.

CDR3 coding DNA: TGTGCCAGCAGATCGCCGACAGGCAAAACTGAAGCTTTCTTT. Its protein is CASRSPTGKTEAFF. V is TRBV5-4 and J is TRBJ1-1, with D possibly matching TRBD1 (6 bases). This CDR3 has 14 residues. Trimming shortened V by 5 bases and J by 5 bases, and 16 bases separated the two germline ends. CDR1 and CDR2 (germline): SGHNT, YYREEE (reference sequence).

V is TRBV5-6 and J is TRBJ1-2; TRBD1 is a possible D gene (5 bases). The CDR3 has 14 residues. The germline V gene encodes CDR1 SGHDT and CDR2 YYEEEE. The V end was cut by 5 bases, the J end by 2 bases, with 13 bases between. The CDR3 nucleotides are TGTGCCAGCAGTACCGGGACTACGAACTATGGCTACACCTTC. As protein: CASSTGTTNYGYTF.

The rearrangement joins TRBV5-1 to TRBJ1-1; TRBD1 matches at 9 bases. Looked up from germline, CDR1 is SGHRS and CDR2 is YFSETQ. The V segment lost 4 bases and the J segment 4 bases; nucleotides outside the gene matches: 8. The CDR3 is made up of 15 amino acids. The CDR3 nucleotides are TGCGCCAGCAGCCTAAGGACAGGGGTCGGCACTGAAGCTTTCTTT. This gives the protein CASSLRTGVGTEAFF.

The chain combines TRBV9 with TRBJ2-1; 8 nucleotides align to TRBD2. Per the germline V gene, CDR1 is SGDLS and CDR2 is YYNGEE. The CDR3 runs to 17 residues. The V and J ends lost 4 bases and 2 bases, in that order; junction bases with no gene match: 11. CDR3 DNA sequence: TGTGCCAGCAGCATTTCTGGACTAGCCGATACCTACAATGAGCAGTTCTTC. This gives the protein CASSISGLADTYNEQFF.

This CDR3 is CASSRGNVNTGELFF. Written as DNA, the CDR3 is TGTGCCAGCAGCAGGGGGAACGTTAACACCGGGGAGCTGTTTTTT. The chain combines TRBV5-5 with TRBJ2-2; a possible D gene is TRBD1 (6 bases). Trimming removed 4 bases from V and 2 bases from J, with 12 bases in between. Per the germline V gene, CDR1 is SGHKS and CDR2 is YYEKEE (reference sequence). The CDR3 contains 15 residues.

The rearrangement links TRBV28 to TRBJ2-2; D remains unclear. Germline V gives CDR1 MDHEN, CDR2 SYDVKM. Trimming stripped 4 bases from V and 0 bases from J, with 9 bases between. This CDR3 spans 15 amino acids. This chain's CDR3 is CASSSPPANTGELFF. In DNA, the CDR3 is TGTGCCAGCAGTTCCCCCCCCGCGAACACCGGGGAGCTGTTTTTT. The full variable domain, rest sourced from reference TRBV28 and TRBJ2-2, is DVKVTQSSRYLVKRTGEKVFLECVQDMDHENMFWYRQDPGLGLRLIYFSYDVKMKEKGDIPEGYSVSREKKERFSLILESASTNQTSMYLCASSSPPANTGELFFGEGSRLTVL.

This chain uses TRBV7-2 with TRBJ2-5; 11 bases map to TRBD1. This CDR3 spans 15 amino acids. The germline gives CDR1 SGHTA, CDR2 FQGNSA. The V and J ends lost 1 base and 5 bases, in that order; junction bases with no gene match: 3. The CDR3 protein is CASSLGTGGAETQYF. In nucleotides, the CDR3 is TGTGCCAGCAGCTTAGGGACAGGGGGCGCCGAGACCCAGTACTTC.

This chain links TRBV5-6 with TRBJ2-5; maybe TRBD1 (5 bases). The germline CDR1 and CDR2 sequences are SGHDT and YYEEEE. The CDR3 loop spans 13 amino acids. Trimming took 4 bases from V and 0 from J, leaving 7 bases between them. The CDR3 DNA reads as TGTGCCAGCAGCCCGGACAACCAAGAGACCCAGTACTTC. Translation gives CASSPDNQETQYF.

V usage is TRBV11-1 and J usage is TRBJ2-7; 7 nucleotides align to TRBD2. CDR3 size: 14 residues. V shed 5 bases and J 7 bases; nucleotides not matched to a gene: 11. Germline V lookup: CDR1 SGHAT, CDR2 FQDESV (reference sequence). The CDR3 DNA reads TGTGCCAGCAGCCCTCCCTCTAGGGGAGGGGAGCAGTACTTC. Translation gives CASSPPSRGGEQYF.

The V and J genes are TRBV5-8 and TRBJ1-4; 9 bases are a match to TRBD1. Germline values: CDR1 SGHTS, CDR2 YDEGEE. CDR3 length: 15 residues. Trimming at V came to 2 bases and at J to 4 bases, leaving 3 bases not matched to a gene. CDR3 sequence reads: CASSLGGQGNEKLFF. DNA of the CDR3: TGTGCCAGCAGCTTAGGGGGACAGGGTAATGAAAAACTGTTTTTT.

The DNA for the CDR3 is TGTGCCAGCAGCTTAGCGAAGGACGGGATCTATGGCTACACCTTC. This encodes CASSLAKDGIYGYTF. V is TRBV7-9 and J is TRBJ1-2, with D unclear. The V gene lost 0 bases and the J gene lost 4 bases, with 12 bases spanning the gap. Germline CDR1 is SEHNR and CDR2 is FQNEAQ (reference sequence). The CDR3 is made up of 15 amino acids. Combining the CDR3 with reference TRBV7-9 and TRBJ1-2 gives the whole variable domain DTGVSQNPRHKITKRGQNVTFRCDPISEHNRLYWYRQTLGQGPEFLTYFQNEAQLEKSRLLSDRFSAERPKGSFSTLEIQRTEQGDSAMYLCASSLAKDGIYGYTFGSGTRLTVV.

CDR3 sequence: CASGWTGFLYEQYF. Written as DNA, the CDR3 is TGTGCCAGCGGGTGGACAGGTTTTCTCTACGAGCAGTACTTC. The J gene is TRBJ2-7, the V gene TRBV2, with 7 bases that match TRBD1. The CDR3 sequence is 14 residues long. Germline lookup yields CDR1 SNHLY and CDR2 FYNNEI. V shed 8 bases and J 3 bases; nucleotides not matched to a gene: 10.

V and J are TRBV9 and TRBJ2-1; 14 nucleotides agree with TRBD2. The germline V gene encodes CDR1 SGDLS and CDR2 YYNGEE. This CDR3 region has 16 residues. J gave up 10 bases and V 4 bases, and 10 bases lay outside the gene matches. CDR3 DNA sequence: TGTGCCAGCAGCTCCCAGACTAGCGGGAGGGTAGGCGAGCAGTTCTTC. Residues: CASSSQTSGRVGEQFF.

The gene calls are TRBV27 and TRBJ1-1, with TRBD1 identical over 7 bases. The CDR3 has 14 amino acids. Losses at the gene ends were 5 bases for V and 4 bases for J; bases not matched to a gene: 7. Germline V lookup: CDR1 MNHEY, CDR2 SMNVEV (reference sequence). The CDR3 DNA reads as TGTGCCAGCAGTACCCGACAGGGCACCACTGAAGCTTTCTTT. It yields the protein CASSTRQGTTEAFF.

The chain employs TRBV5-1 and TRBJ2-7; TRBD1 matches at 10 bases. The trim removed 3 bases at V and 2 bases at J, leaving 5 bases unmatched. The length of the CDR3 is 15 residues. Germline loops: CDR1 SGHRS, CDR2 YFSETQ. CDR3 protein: CASSYWTGGTYEQYF. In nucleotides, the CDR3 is TGCGCCAGCAGCTACTGGACAGGGGGGACCTACGAGCAGTACTTC.

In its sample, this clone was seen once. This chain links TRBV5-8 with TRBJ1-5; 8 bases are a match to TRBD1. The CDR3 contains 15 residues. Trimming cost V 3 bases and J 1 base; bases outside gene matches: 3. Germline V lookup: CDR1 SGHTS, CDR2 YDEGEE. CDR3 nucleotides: TGTGCCAGCAGCTCGGACAGGGAGAGCAATCAGCCCCAGCATTTT. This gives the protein CASSSDRESNQPQHF. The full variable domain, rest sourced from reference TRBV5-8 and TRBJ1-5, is EAGVTQSPTHLIKTRGQQATLRCSPISGHTSVYWYQQALGLGLQFLLWYDEGEERNRGNFPPRFSGRQFPNYSSELNVNALELEDSALYLCASSSDRESNQPQHFGDGTRLSIL.

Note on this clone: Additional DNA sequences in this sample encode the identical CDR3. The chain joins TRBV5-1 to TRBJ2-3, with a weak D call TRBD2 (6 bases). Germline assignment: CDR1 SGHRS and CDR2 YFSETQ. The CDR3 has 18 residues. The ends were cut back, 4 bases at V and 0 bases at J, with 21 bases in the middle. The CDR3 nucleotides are TGCGCCAGCAGCCCTTGGGGGAGCGTAGCGGATAGCACAGATACGCAGTATTTT. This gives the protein CASSPWGSVADSTDTQYF.